A selection of T cell receptor beta chains follows, all from one sample in a study of cytomegalovirus exposure and HLA in healthy donors. The data were produced by immunoSEQ multiplex PCR, yet TCRdb's version contains in-frame clones alone and is incomplete. The sample lists around 140,000 clones, 77% seen once, with approximately 4% in the top ten. Sequenced input: PBMCs. These receptors were collected from a male donor in good health and CMV-seronegative. Each CDR3 is given with its conserved first and last residue. Each record gives: J gene, D gene, clone size, V gene, CDR3 DNA, CDR3 protein. A D gene is named only where the DNA matches it firmly. Clone size is given for some rows only: seen once, a few or many times, or a class if the clone is expanded.

J gene: TRBJ1-1; D gene: -; clone size: -; V gene: TRBV7-9; CDR3 DNA: TGTGCCAGCAGCCTCGACATGAACACTGAAGCTTTCTTT; CDR3 protein: CASSLDMNTEAFF
J gene: TRBJ1-3; D gene: -; clone size: -; V gene: TRBV4-1; CDR3 DNA: TGCGCCAGCAGCCTGGAACCAGGGAGAAACACCATATATTTT; CDR3 protein: CASSLEPGRNTIYF
J gene: TRBJ1-2; D gene: TRBD1; clone size: -; V gene: TRBV6-1; CDR3 DNA: TGTGCCAGCAGTAGGGACAGTTTCTATGGCTACACCTTC; CDR3 protein: CASSRDSFYGYTF
J gene: TRBJ1-1; D gene: -; clone size: -; V gene: TRBV4-1; CDR3 DNA: TGCGCCAGCAGCCGACTAGTGTCCGCGAACACTGAAGCTTTCTTT; CDR3 protein: CASSRLVSANTEAFF
J gene: TRBJ1-4; D gene: -; clone size: -; V gene: TRBV4-1; CDR3 DNA: TGCGCCAGCAGCCAAGAGGCGTGGGGGCCTGAAAAACTGTTTTTT; CDR3 protein: CASSQEAWGPEKLFF
J gene: TRBJ2-7; D gene: -; clone size: -; V gene: TRBV7-2; CDR3 DNA: TGTGCCAGCAGCCCGTCGGTGTTATACGAGCAGTACTTC; CDR3 protein: CASSPSVLYEQYF
J gene: TRBJ1-4; D gene: -; clone size: -; V gene: TRBV5-1; CDR3 DNA: TGCGCCAGCAGCCCGAAACTGGAAGGGGTGGAACTGTTTTTT; CDR3 protein: CASSPKLEGVELFF
J gene: TRBJ2-3; D gene: -; clone size: -; V gene: TRBV1; CDR3 DNA: TGCACCAGCAGCCAACCACGGGGGACTTCCAACACAGATACGCAGTATTTT; CDR3 protein: CTSSQPRGTSNTDTQYF
J gene: TRBJ1-2; D gene: TRBD1; clone size: -; V gene: TRBV11-1; CDR3 DNA: TGTGCCAGCAGCGAGGGGGACAGTAACTATGGCTACACCTTC; CDR3 protein: CASSEGDSNYGYTF
J gene: TRBJ2-1; D gene: TRBD1; clone size: once; V gene: TRBV25-1; CDR3 DNA: TGTGCGAGCAACGGGTTGGGACAGGGCTCCTACGATGAGCAGTTCTTC; CDR3 protein: CASNGLGQGSYDEQFF
J gene: TRBJ2-7; D gene: TRBD2; clone size: -; V gene: TRBV7-9; CDR3 DNA: TGTGCCAGCAACACTGGGGCGGGAGAGGACTTC; CDR3 protein: CASNTGAGEDF
J gene: TRBJ2-5; D gene: TRBD1; clone size: -; V gene: TRBV28; CDR3 DNA: TGTGCCAGCAGCCTGACAGGGCGTGAGACCCAGTACTTC; CDR3 protein: CASSLTGRETQYF
J gene: TRBJ1-6; D gene: -; clone size: -; V gene: TRBV18; CDR3 DNA: TGTGCCAGCTCACCCGAGAGCTCCTATAATTCACCCCTCCACTTT; CDR3 protein: CASSPESSYNSPLHF
J gene: TRBJ2-1; D gene: TRBD2; clone size: -; V gene: TRBV19; CDR3 DNA: TGTGCCAGTACCTTTAGGACTAGCGGGGCCTACAATGAGCAGTTCTTC; CDR3 protein: CASTFRTSGAYNEQFF
J gene: TRBJ2-3; D gene: -; clone size: -; V gene: TRBV29-1; CDR3 DNA: TGCAGCGTTGAACGTAGCGGCACGCAGTATTTT; CDR3 protein: CSVERSGTQYF
J gene: TRBJ1-1; D gene: -; clone size: -; V gene: TRBV7-6; CDR3 DNA: TGTGCCAGCGGGCTCATGAAGAGCTCTGAAGCTTTCTTT; CDR3 protein: CASGLMKSSEAFF
J gene: TRBJ2-7; D gene: -; clone size: -; V gene: TRBV27; CDR3 DNA: TGTGCCAGCAGTGCGACAGCGCACTACGAGCAGTACTTC; CDR3 protein: CASSATAHYEQYF
J gene: TRBJ2-7; D gene: -; clone size: -; V gene: TRBV4-1; CDR3 DNA: TGCGCCAGCAGCCAAGATGTAGATTACGAGCAGTACTTC; CDR3 protein: CASSQDVDYEQYF
J gene: TRBJ2-5; D gene: TRBD2; clone size: -; V gene: TRBV7-2; CDR3 DNA: TGTGCCAGCAGCCGGGGACTAGCGGGGGGCCGGGAGACCCAGTACTTC; CDR3 protein: CASSRGLAGGRETQYF
J gene: TRBJ2-5; D gene: -; clone size: -; V gene: TRBV7-8; CDR3 DNA: TGTGCCAGCAGCTTAGGAGGGAGCCCAGAGACCCAGTACTTC; CDR3 protein: CASSLGGSPETQYF
J gene: TRBJ2-2; D gene: TRBD2; clone size: -; V gene: TRBV7-2; CDR3 DNA: TGTGCCAGCAGCTTAGGGGGCGGGAGGAAAACCGGGGAGCTGTTTTTT; CDR3 protein: CASSLGGGRKTGELFF
J gene: TRBJ1-1; D gene: -; clone size: -; V gene: TRBV6-7; CDR3 DNA: TGTGCCAGCAGTTACTTTTGTTCTGCGGCCAGGGCTGAAGCTTTCTTT; CDR3 protein: CASSYFCSAARAEAFF
J gene: TRBJ2-2; D gene: -; clone size: few; V gene: TRBV5-4; CDR3 DNA: TGTGCCAGCAGAGAAGGGGGGAACACCGGGGAGCTGTTTTTT; CDR3 protein: CASREGGNTGELFF
J gene: TRBJ2-7; D gene: TRBD1; clone size: -; V gene: TRBV11-2; CDR3 DNA: TGTGCCAGCAGCACCGGACAGGGGAGGTACGAGCAGTACTTC; CDR3 protein: CASSTGQGRYEQYF
J gene: TRBJ1-4; D gene: -; clone size: once; V gene: TRBV7-9; CDR3 DNA: TGTGCCAGCAGCTCTGCCGTCGGAGACAGTGGCTCAACTAATGAAAAACTGTTTTTT; CDR3 protein: CASSSAVGDSGSTNEKLFF
J gene: TRBJ2-7; D gene: -; clone size: -; V gene: TRBV7-9; CDR3 DNA: TGTTCCAGCACTTCCGGGGGCTACGAGCAGTACTTC; CDR3 protein: CSSTSGGYEQYF
J gene: TRBJ1-2; D gene: -; clone size: once; V gene: TRBV28; CDR3 DNA: TGTGCCAGCAAAGGACAGATCTATGGCTACACCTTC; CDR3 protein: CASKGQIYGYTF
J gene: TRBJ2-7; D gene: TRBD2; clone size: few; V gene: TRBV7-7; CDR3 DNA: TGTGCTAGCACCACTGTCGGGAGGTCCGAGCAGTACTTC; CDR3 protein: CASTTVGRSEQYF
J gene: TRBJ2-7; D gene: -; clone size: -; V gene: TRBV5-4; CDR3 DNA: TGTGCCAGCAGCCGACAAGGTGGTTCCTACGAGCAGTACTTC; CDR3 protein: CASSRQGGSYEQYF
J gene: TRBJ2-1; D gene: -; clone size: -; V gene: TRBV6-6; CDR3 DNA: TGTGCCAGCAGCCTCTACAATGAGCAGTTCTTC; CDR3 protein: CASSLYNEQFF
J gene: TRBJ2-7; D gene: -; clone size: -; V gene: TRBV5-1; CDR3 DNA: TGCGCCAGCAGTAGTGGACTCAGCTCCTACGAGCAGTACTTC; CDR3 protein: CASSSGLSSYEQYF
J gene: TRBJ2-2; D gene: -; clone size: -; V gene: TRBV11-1; CDR3 DNA: TGTGCCAGCAGCATAGAGAGTACCGGGGAGCTGTTTTTT; CDR3 protein: CASSIESTGELFF
J gene: TRBJ2-7; D gene: TRBD1; clone size: -; V gene: TRBV27; CDR3 DNA: TGTGCCAGCAGTCCAACTCCCGGGACAGGGCCGATCGAGCAGTACTTC; CDR3 protein: CASSPTPGTGPIEQYF
J gene: TRBJ1-6; D gene: -; clone size: -; V gene: TRBV5-5; CDR3 DNA: TGTGCCAGCAGCTTCCAAGGGGCGCCCAGCGATTCACCCCTCCACTTT; CDR3 protein: CASSFQGAPSDSPLHF
J gene: TRBJ2-2; D gene: TRBD1; clone size: -; V gene: TRBV5-1; CDR3 DNA: TGCGCCAGCAGCTTGAACAGGGGACCCGGGGAGCTGTTTTTT; CDR3 protein: CASSLNRGPGELFF
J gene: TRBJ2-7; D gene: TRBD2; clone size: -; V gene: TRBV6-4; CDR3 DNA: TGTGCCAGCAGTGAGCTAGCGGGAGGACGCGAGCAGTACTTC; CDR3 protein: CASSELAGGREQYF
J gene: TRBJ2-7; D gene: TRBD1; clone size: -; V gene: TRBV27; CDR3 DNA: TGTGCCAGCAGCCGGGACAGGTCCTACGAGCAGTACTTC; CDR3 protein: CASSRDRSYEQYF
J gene: TRBJ2-1; D gene: TRBD2; clone size: -; V gene: TRBV19; CDR3 DNA: TGTGCCAGTAGTCGAGGGGGACTAGCGGGAGGGTACAATGAGCAGTTCTTC; CDR3 protein: CASSRGGLAGGYNEQFF
J gene: TRBJ2-1; D gene: -; clone size: -; V gene: TRBV5-4; CDR3 DNA: TGTGCCAGCAGCTCCGGGACACGTCCCTGGAATGAGCAGTTCTTC; CDR3 protein: CASSSGTRPWNEQFF
J gene: TRBJ1-1; D gene: -; clone size: -; V gene: TRBV7-9; CDR3 DNA: TGTGCCAGCAGCTTAAGGGCAGGGGACACTGAAGCTTTCTTT; CDR3 protein: CASSLRAGDTEAFF
J gene: TRBJ1-1; D gene: TRBD1; clone size: -; V gene: TRBV6-6; CDR3 DNA: TGTGCCAGCAGTGATAATGACAGGGTCTCTGAAGCTTTCTTT; CDR3 protein: CASSDNDRVSEAFF